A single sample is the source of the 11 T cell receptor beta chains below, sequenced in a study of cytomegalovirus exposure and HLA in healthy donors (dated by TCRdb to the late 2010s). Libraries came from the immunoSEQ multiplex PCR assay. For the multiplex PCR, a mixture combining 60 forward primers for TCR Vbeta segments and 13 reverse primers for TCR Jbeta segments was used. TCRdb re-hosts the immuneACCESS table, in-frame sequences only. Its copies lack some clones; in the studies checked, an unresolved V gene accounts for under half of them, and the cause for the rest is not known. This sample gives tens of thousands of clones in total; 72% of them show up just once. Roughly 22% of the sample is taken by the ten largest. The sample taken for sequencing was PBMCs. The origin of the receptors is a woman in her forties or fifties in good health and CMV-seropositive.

CDR3 DNA: TGTGCCAGCAGCGGGGGACTAGCGGGGGTCCAGTTCTTC. This sequence encodes CASSGGLAGVQFF. The J gene is TRBJ2-1, the V gene TRBV7-2; 14 positions agree with TRBD2. This CDR3 region has 13 residues. V lost 5 bases to trimming and J lost 13 bases; unmatched junction nucleotides: 4. The germline gives CDR1 SGHTA, CDR2 FQGNSA. Full variable domain (outside the CDR3, taken from reference TRBV7-2 and TRBJ2-1): GAGVSQSPSNKVTEKGKDVELRCDPISGHTALYWYRQSLGQGLEFLIYFQGNSAPDKSGLPSDRFSAERTGGSVSTLTIQRTQQEDSAVYLCASSGGLAGVQFFGPGTRLTVL.

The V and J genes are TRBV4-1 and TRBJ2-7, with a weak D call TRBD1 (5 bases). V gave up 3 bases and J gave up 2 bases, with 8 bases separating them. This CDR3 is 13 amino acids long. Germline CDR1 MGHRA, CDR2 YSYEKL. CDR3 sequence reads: CASSQWTTYEQYF. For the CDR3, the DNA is TGCGCCAGCAGCCAGTGGACAACCTACGAGCAGTACTTC.

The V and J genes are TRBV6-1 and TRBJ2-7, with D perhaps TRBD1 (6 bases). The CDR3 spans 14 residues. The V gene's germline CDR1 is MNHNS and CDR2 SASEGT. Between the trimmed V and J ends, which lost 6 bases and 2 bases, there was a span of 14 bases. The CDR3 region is CASRVGALTYEQYF. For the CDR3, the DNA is TGTGCCAGCAGAGTGGGGGCCCTCACCTACGAGCAGTACTTC.

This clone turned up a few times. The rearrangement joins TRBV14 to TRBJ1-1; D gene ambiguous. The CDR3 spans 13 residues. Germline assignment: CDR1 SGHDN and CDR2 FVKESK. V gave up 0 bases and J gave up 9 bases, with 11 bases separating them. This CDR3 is CASSQDLGRQAFF. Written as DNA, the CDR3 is TGTGCCAGCAGCCAAGATCTGGGCAGGCAAGCTTTCTTT.

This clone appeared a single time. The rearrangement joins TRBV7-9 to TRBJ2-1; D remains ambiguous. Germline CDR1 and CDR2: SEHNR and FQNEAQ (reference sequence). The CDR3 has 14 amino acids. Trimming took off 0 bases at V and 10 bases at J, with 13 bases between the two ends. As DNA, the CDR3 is TGTGCCAGCAGCTTAGCTTCAGGCCTACCGGAGCAGTTCTTC. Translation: CASSLASGLPEQFF.

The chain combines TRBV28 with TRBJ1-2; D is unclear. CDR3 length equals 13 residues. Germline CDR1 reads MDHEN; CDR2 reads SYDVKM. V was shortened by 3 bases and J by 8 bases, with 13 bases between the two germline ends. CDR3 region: CASSFYGGLGYTF. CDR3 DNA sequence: TGTGCCAGCAGTTTCTACGGAGGACTCGGCTACACCTTC.

CDR3 coding DNA: TGTGCCAGCAGCTTAGGAGGGGAAGGGGCCAACGTCCTGACTTTC. This gives the protein CASSLGGEGANVLTF. The rearrangement uses TRBV7-3 and TRBJ2-6, with D perhaps TRBD2 (6 bases). The CDR3 has 15 amino acids. V lost 2 bases to trimming and J lost 4 bases, with 9 bases between them. Per the germline V gene, CDR1 is SGHTA and CDR2 is FQGTGA.

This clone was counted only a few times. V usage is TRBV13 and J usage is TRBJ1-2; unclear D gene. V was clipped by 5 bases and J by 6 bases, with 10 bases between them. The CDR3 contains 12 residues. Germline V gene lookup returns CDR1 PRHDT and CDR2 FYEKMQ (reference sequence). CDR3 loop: CASSQGVNGYTF. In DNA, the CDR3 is TGTGCCAGCAGCCAAGGAGTTAATGGCTACACCTTC. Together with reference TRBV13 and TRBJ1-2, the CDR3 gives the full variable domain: AAGVIQSPRHLIKEKRETATLKCYPIPRHDTVYWYQQGPGQDPQFLISFYEKMQSDKGSIPDRFSAQQFSDYHSELNMSSLELGDSALYFCASSQGVNGYTFGSGTRLTVV.

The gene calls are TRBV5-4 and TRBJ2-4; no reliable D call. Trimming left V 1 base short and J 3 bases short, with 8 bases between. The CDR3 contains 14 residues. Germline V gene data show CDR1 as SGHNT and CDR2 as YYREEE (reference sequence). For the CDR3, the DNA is TGTGCCAGCAGCTTGCGACAAGACAAAAACATTCAGTACTTC. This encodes CASSLRQDKNIQYF.

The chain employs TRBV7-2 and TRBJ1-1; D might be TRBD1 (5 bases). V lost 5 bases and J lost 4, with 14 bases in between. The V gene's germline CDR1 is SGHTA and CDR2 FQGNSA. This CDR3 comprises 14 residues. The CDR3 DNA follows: TGTGCCAGCAGCCGGGGGGGGACGGCCACTGAAGCTTTCTTT. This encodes CASSRGGTATEAFF. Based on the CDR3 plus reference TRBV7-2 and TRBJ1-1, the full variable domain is GAGVSQSPSNKVTEKGKDVELRCDPISGHTALYWYRQSLGQGLEFLIYFQGNSAPDKSGLPSDRFSAERTGGSVSTLTIQRTQQEDSAVYLCASSRGGTATEAFFGQGTRLTVV.

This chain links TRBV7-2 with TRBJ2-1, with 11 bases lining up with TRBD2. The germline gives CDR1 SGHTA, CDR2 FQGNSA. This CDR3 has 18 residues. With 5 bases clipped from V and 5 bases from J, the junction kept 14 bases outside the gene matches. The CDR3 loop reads CASSPGGLAGGPDNEQFF. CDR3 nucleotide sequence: TGTGCCAGCAGCCCGGGGGGCTTAGCGGGAGGGCCGGACAATGAGCAGTTCTTC. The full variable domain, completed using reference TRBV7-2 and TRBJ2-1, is GAGVSQSPSNKVTEKGKDVELRCDPISGHTALYWYRQSLGQGLEFLIYFQGNSAPDKSGLPSDRFSAERTGGSVSTLTIQRTQQEDSAVYLCASSPGGLAGGPDNEQFFGPGTRLTVL.